These 2 T cell receptor beta chains share one sample of origin, sequenced in a study of vaccination effects on CD4 cells after COVID-19. Using immunoSEQ multiplex PCR, the repertoire was profiled, and TCRdb retains in-frame clones only, with some absent. The sample has about 66,000 clones, approximately 79% seen once. The antigens these receptors bind are not known. Having been cultured for less than 13 days, the cells underwent CD4+ T cell isolation. Participants received two doses of either the BNT162b2 or mRNA-1273 vaccine. The material sequenced was CD4+ T cells from PBMCs cultured without peptide, taken after COVID-19 vaccination. The receptors were sampled from a human donor who received a COVID-19 vaccine.

The chain couples TRBV6-4 to TRBJ1-2; no clear D. The germline CDR1 and CDR2 sequences are MRHNA and SNTAGT. There are 13 residues in the CDR3. Trimming shortened V by 4 bases and J by 0 bases, and 6 bases separated the two germline ends. The CDR3 reads CASSVNANYGYTF. Here the CDR3 DNA reads TGTGCCAGCAGTGTAAATGCTAACTATGGCTACACCTTC.

The genes are TRBV7-3 and TRBJ2-4; 10 bases match TRBD2. The trim removed 5 bases at V and 0 bases at J, leaving 4 bases unmatched. The CDR3 contains 16 residues. Germline V gives CDR1 SGHTA, CDR2 FQGTGA. The CDR3 reads CASSIRTSGAKNIQYF. Here the CDR3 DNA reads TGTGCCAGCAGCATTCGGACTAGCGGAGCCAAAAACATTCAGTACTTC. Based on the CDR3 plus reference TRBV7-3 and TRBJ2-4, the full variable domain is GAGVSQTPSNKVTEKGKYVELRCDPISGHTALYWYRQSLGQGPEFLIYFQGTGAADDSGLPNDRFFAVRPEGSVSTLKIQRTERGDSAVYLCASSIRTSGAKNIQYFGAGTRLSVL.